A selection of T cell receptor beta chains follows, all from one sample in a study of blood T cell repertoires in COVID-19. Here immunoSEQ multiplex PCR was the method, and the copy in TCRdb shows in-frame clones only, minus some. The sample lists roughly 15,000 clones, approximately 83% seen once, with around a third in the top ten. Source material: peripheral blood. These receptors were collected from an older man in a cohort sampled during active COVID-19. CDR3s include the opening cysteine and the closing phenylalanine or tryptophan. The order of the fields is D gene, J gene, V gene, CDR3 protein. D genes are given only for firm matches.

D gene: .
J gene: TRBJ2-3
V gene: TRBV19
CDR3 protein: CASSMSGTDTQYF

D gene: TRBD1
J gene: TRBJ1-2
V gene: TRBV6-2/TRBV6-3
CDR3 protein: CASSRDRSYGYTF

D gene: TRBD2
J gene: TRBJ2-1
V gene: TRBV19
CDR3 protein: CASSPGLAGGTYNEQFF

D gene: .
J gene: TRBJ1-3
V gene: TRBV19
CDR3 protein: CASSIGQNTIYF

D gene: TRBD2
J gene: TRBJ2-7
V gene: TRBV27
CDR3 protein: CASSSRIAGGPYEQYF

D gene: .
J gene: TRBJ1-1
V gene: TRBV28
CDR3 protein: CASSRDRNTEAFF

D gene: .
J gene: TRBJ2-1
V gene: TRBV5-4
CDR3 protein: CASSLDQYNEQFF

D gene: .
J gene: TRBJ2-2
V gene: TRBV7-9
CDR3 protein: CASSLREGNTGELFF

D gene: .
J gene: TRBJ1-1
V gene: TRBV5-1
CDR3 protein: CASSFSGVNTEAFF

D gene: TRBD2
J gene: TRBJ2-5
V gene: TRBV27
CDR3 protein: CASSSGLAGGPGQETQYF

D gene: TRBD2
J gene: TRBJ2-3
V gene: TRBV27
CDR3 protein: CASSNPSGSGTDTQYF

D gene: TRBD1
J gene: TRBJ1-2
V gene: TRBV3-1/TRBV3-2
CDR3 protein: CASSSGTGVGGYTF

D gene: TRBD2
J gene: TRBJ2-7
V gene: TRBV2
CDR3 protein: CATGTSGSKLYEQYF

D gene: .
J gene: TRBJ1-1
V gene: TRBV7-9
CDR3 protein: CASRRENTEAFF

D gene: .
J gene: TRBJ2-1
V gene: TRBV29-1
CDR3 protein: CSVDWSSYNEQFF

D gene: .
J gene: TRBJ2-2
V gene: TRBV24-1
CDR3 protein: CATSDYRTTNTGELFF

D gene: .
J gene: TRBJ2-3
V gene: TRBV10-3
CDR3 protein: CAISVRGDLAQYF

D gene: TRBD1
J gene: TRBJ2-7
V gene: TRBV18
CDR3 protein: CASSLGTEAYEQYF

D gene: TRBD2
J gene: TRBJ2-1
V gene: TRBV2
CDR3 protein: CASNTGGSVYEQFF

D gene: TRBD1
J gene: TRBJ1-5
V gene: TRBV20-1
CDR3 protein: CSASLQGVGPQHF

D gene: TRBD2
J gene: TRBJ2-7
V gene: TRBV29-1
CDR3 protein: CSVVPSGSYTYEQYF

D gene: TRBD2
J gene: TRBJ2-5
V gene: TRBV4-1
CDR3 protein: CASSQGTRGFLETQYF

D gene: .
J gene: TRBJ1-5
V gene: TRBV2
CDR3 protein: CASTGTPDQPQHF

D gene: .
J gene: TRBJ2-2
V gene: TRBV7-2
CDR3 protein: CASSFSANTGELFF

D gene: .
J gene: TRBJ2-7
V gene: TRBV7-4
CDR3 protein: CASSLVRPPSSYEQYF

D gene: .
J gene: TRBJ1-4
V gene: TRBV5-1
CDR3 protein: CASSPQGMGDEKLFF

D gene: TRBD2
J gene: TRBJ2-7
V gene: TRBV5-1
CDR3 protein: CASSLDGTSGSTPWQYF

D gene: .
J gene: TRBJ1-1
V gene: TRBV12-3/TRBV12-4
CDR3 protein: CASTQNMNTEAFF

D gene: .
J gene: TRBJ2-1
V gene: TRBV7-3
CDR3 protein: CASSGGQSSYNEQFF

D gene: .
J gene: TRBJ1-4
V gene: TRBV27
CDR3 protein: CASCPSGPTNEKLFF

D gene: TRBD1
J gene: TRBJ2-1
V gene: TRBV7-3
CDR3 protein: CASSLRAGGRGNEQFF

D gene: .
J gene: TRBJ1-1
V gene: TRBV5-6
CDR3 protein: CASSLEFTAGRAFF

D gene: TRBD1
J gene: TRBJ2-3
V gene: TRBV10-1
CDR3 protein: CASSESRGLRRNTQYF

D gene: TRBD1
J gene: TRBJ2-1
V gene: TRBV11-1
CDR3 protein: CASSQGLDNEQFF

D gene: .
J gene: TRBJ1-2
V gene: TRBV6-5
CDR3 protein: CASSYSRIYDGYTF